What follows describes a single T cell receptor (beta chain). Its antigen is unknown. Per-base quality was not reported, and no clone a single base away is much larger than it. Libraries were constructed by the immunoSEQ multiplex PCR assay. TCR beta CDR3 sequencing was performed on DNA from the cultured, isolated CD4+ T cells. On the authors' methods: The analysis removed non-productive TCR sequences, trimmed reads to the CDR3 region, and retained only CDR3s that were 7 or more amino acids long. The MANAFEST web app was used to identify antigen-specific clonotypes by comparing expansion in peptide wells with expansion in reference cultures. Positive clones required FDR<0.05 expansion versus reference and all other wells, odds ratio above 5, and frequency above 0.1% in two replicate wells. Clonotypes significantly expanded in SARS-CoV-2 spike wells and in at least one common cold coronavirus spike condition were defined as cross-reactive. CDR3 similarity was assessed by Levenshtein distance with the stringdist R package, and unrooted trees were built with ape in R 3.6.1. Imported from immuneACCESS, the table was reduced by TCRdb to in-frame sequences with V and J called. These copies leave out some clones; in studies compared against another copy, an unresolved V gene accounts for under half, and the cause of the remainder is not known. For V, J and clone size, that table is used; D and trimming come from the DNA. The sample table contains tens of thousands of clones; only one count was recorded for about 74% of them. In total, the top ten clones hold 1.5% to 1.7% of the sample.

The record originates from a study of vaccination effects on CD4 cells after COVID-19 (dated by TCRdb to the early 2020s). For the study in its entirety: Across the study, the median time from the second dose to post-vaccine sampling was 72 days (range 14 to 241). SARS-CoV-2 spike-specific CD4+ TCR repertoires from before and after mRNA vaccination were compared in COVID-19 convalescent patients and in infection-naive vaccine recipients. Altogether, about 10 COVID-19 convalescent patients and several SARS-CoV-2-naive healthy vaccine recipients made up the full study. The Oncomine TCR Beta short-read assay on an Illumina iSeq 100 was used to sequence cultures from other donors in the study. Summary of the overall study and its limitations: Limitations of the study were the small number of convalescent patients and the absence of early post-infection timepoints. At late post-vaccination timepoints, both infection-induced and vaccine-induced clones showed marked clonal contraction, consistent with waning T cell responses. In healthy vaccine recipients, vaccine-induced clones were almost all SARS-CoV-2 mono-reactive, with only 1 of 255 being cross-reactive with common cold coronaviruses.

To identify antigen-specific CD4+ T cell clonotypes by their expansion, the ViraFEST assay first stimulated PBMC with viral peptide pools and then applied TCR sequencing. After less than eleven days of culture, CD4+ T cells were isolated with the EasySep CD4+ T cell isolation kit. Each participant received two doses of an mRNA SARS-CoV-2 vaccine, either BNT162b2 or mRNA-1273. The absence of prior SARS-CoV-2 infection in healthy vaccine recipients was confirmed by negative nucleocapsid antibodies before and after vaccination. Each well held fewer than 2.5 million PBMC cultured in IMDM containing roughly 4.9% human AB serum, roughly 9.6 IU/ml IL-2 and gentamicin, along with around 11 ug/ml peptides. Half of the culture medium was replaced with fresh IL-2-containing medium on days 3 and 7. Unless noted otherwise, every peptide stimulation condition was cultured in triplicate wells. Using Ficoll-Paque Plus gradient centrifugation, PBMC were separated from whole blood and then either used fresh or cryopreserved at -140C. The spike proteins of SARS-CoV-2 and of the common cold coronaviruses HCoV-NL63, HCoV-OC43 and HCoV-229E were spanned by overlapping peptide pools. Genomic DNA was extracted from cultured CD4+ T cells with the QIAamp micro DNA kit.

Inclusive of the bounding cysteine and phenylalanine, the CDR3 is 17 residues long. Only CDR3 DNA remains: 51 bases, in frame from the first base. Sequences LNHNV (CDR1) and YYDKDF (CDR2) are obtained from the germline V gene (reference sequence). The germline ends are 14 bases apart after V is trimmed by 1 base and J by 2 bases. The starting material was CD4+ T cells from PBMCs cultured with HCoV-229E spike peptides, obtained after COVID-19 vaccination. In the paper's terms, the cell subset or site label means: HCoV-229E spike overlapping peptide pool stimulation. The receptor comes from a human donor who received a COVID-19 vaccine. Recombination connected TRBV15 to TRBJ1-4; the D gene is perhaps TRBD1, from 6 matching bases. The DNA sequence is TGTGCCACCAGCAGAGTCCGGGGGCTGGGTACTAATGAAAAACTGTTTTTT. Its protein product is CATSRVRGLGTNEKLFF.